This TCR beta chain originates from a study of neurological immune-mediated disorders. The method for making cDNA was 5'RACE, and it used 10-nucleotide random UMIs. In each sequencing run, over 170 million TCR-beta sequences were generated from 15-18 subjects. Using its own MiXCR run on the 5' RACE reads, TCRdb lists one record per CDR3 protein. The sample includes about 48,000 distinct CDR3 sequences, around 25% of them seen just once. This clonotype has at least ten counts. PBMCs stored at -80 C, 2 million in total, were the source of the unsorted libraries. Germline V lookup: CDR1 SGHRS, CDR2 YFSETQ. The CDR3 runs 12 residues. With 3 bases removed from V and 2 bases from J, the gap between germline ends came to 5 bases.

The chain couples TRBV5-1 to TRBJ2-5; D is ambiguous. This sequence was found in a woman in her 70s in good health. Specimen: PBMCs. The CDR3 DNA reads as TGCGCCAGCAGCTCGACACAAGAGACCCAGTACTTC. Protein: CASSSTQETQYF. Variable domain in full (rest from reference TRBV5-1 and TRBJ2-5): KAGVTQTPRYLIKTRGQQVTLSCSPISGHRSVSWYQQTPGQGLQFLFEYFSETQRNKGNFPGRFSGRQFSNSRSEMNVSTLELGDSALYLCASSSTQETQYFGPGTRLLVL.